Below are 13 T cell receptor beta chains sequenced from a single sample in a study of early T cells in non-severe SARS-CoV-2 infection. TCRdb ran MiXCR on the 5' RACE reads and lists one entry per CDR3 protein. The data contain some 90,000 distinct CDR3 sequences, 15% of them seen just once; the ten biggest clones take up approximately 6%. The sequenced material came from whole blood. These receptors all stem from an adult who was a healthcare worker with PCR-confirmed SARS-CoV-2 infection or an uninfected control (not recorded which).

This clonotype was picked up a small number of times. The chain recombines TRBV4-3 with TRBJ1-1; 7 nucleotides align to TRBD1. V dropped 0 bases and J dropped 10; count of bases not matched to a gene: 8. The CDR3 sequence is 14 residues long. CDR1 LGHNA and CDR2 YSLEER come from the germline V gene. The CDR3 reads CASSQDAGGVVAFF. In DNA, the CDR3 is TGCGCCAGCAGCCAAGATGCAGGGGGGGTGGTAGCTTTCTTT.

A few counts support this clonotype. V and J are TRBV28 and TRBJ1-4; perhaps TRBD1 as D (6 bases). CDR1 MDHEN and CDR2 SYDVKM come from the germline V gene. V was shortened by 11 bases and J by 8 bases, with 12 bases between the two germline ends. CDR3 length equals 11 residues. CDR3 nucleotides: TGTGCCCATGGTCAGGGGGAAAAACTGTTTTTT. Residues: CAHGQGEKLFF. The full variable domain, with the rest looked up from reference TRBV28 and TRBJ1-4, is DVKVTQSSRYLVKRTGEKVFLECVQDMDHENMFWYRQDPGLGLRLIYFSYDVKMKEKGDIPEGYSVSREKKERFSLILESASTNQTSMYLCAHGQGEKLFFGSGTQLSVL.

The V call is TRBV30, the J call TRBJ2-6; D perhaps matches TRBD1 (6 bases). The CDR3 covers 15 residues. V dropped 3 bases and J dropped 5 bases, with 14 bases sitting between them. Germline values: CDR1 GTSNPN, CDR2 SVGIG (reference sequence). The CDR3 protein is CAWSSEGDRANVLTF. As DNA, the CDR3 is TGTGCCTGGAGCTCCGAGGGGGATAGGGCCAACGTCCTGACTTTC. Full variable domain (outside the CDR3, taken from reference TRBV30 and TRBJ2-6): SQTIHQWPATLVQPVGSPLSLECTVEGTSNPNLYWYRQAAGRGLQLLFYSVGIGQISSEVPQNLSASRPQDRQFILSSKKLLLSDSGFYLCAWSSEGDRANVLTFGAGSRLTVL.

The chain combines TRBV7-8 with TRBJ2-7, with 7 bases fitting TRBD2. V gave up 1 base and J gave up 2 bases; unmatched junction bases: 8. Germline lookup yields CDR1 SGHVS and CDR2 FQNEAQ. This CDR3 has 16 amino acids. CDR3 amino acids: CASSLGRLADAYEQYF. CDR3 nucleotides: TGTGCCAGCAGCTTAGGTCGGCTAGCGGACGCCTACGAGCAGTACTTC. The full variable domain, completed using reference TRBV7-8 and TRBJ2-7, is GAGVSQSPRYKVAKRGQDVALRCDPISGHVSLFWYQQALGQGPEFLTYFQNEAQLDKSGLPSDRFFAERPEGSVSTLKIQRTQQEDSAVYLCASSLGRLADAYEQYFGPGTRLTVT.

This clonotype was recorded many times. The chain carries TRBV5-1 and TRBJ2-7, with TRBD2 matching 12 bases. Germline V gene lookup returns CDR1 SGHRS and CDR2 YFSETQ. This CDR3 spans 14 amino acids. V lost 3 bases, J lost 4 bases, and 2 bases stayed unmatched. In DNA, the CDR3 is TGCGCCAGCAGCTCGGGGACTAGCGGGTACGAGCAGTACTTC. Protein product: CASSSGTSGYEQYF.

This clonotype was observed at least ten times. This chain uses TRBV21-1 with TRBJ1-5. TRBV21-1 is described as a pseudogene. The CDR3 is 14 residues long. The CDR3: CASSRGSTYQPQHF. The CDR3 DNA reads as TGTGCCAGCAGCCGCGGGTCTACCTATCAGCCCCAGCATTTT.

The chain couples TRBV7-2 to TRBJ1-1, with no clear D. This CDR3 has 13 residues. From germline, CDR1 is SGHTA and CDR2 FQGNSA. Trimming removed 5 bases from V and 6 bases from J, with 13 bases in between. The CDR3 here is CASSRRLKPEAFF. The CDR3 nucleotides read TGTGCCAGCAGCCGCCGACTGAAACCTGAAGCTTTCTTT.

This clonotype was seen a handful of times. This rearrangement joins TRBV5-1 to TRBJ2-3, with a possible D match to TRBD1 (6 bases). Trimming pared 4 bases from V and 1 base from J, leaving 13 bases between. Germline V CDR1 and CDR2: SGHRS, YFSETQ. The CDR3 extends over 15 amino acids. In DNA, the CDR3 is TGCGCCAGCAGCCCTGCTAACAGGGGCACAGATACGCAGTATTTT. This gives the protein CASSPANRGTDTQYF.

This clonotype showed up many times. The chain links TRBV4-2 to TRBJ2-2, with D hard to call. Between the trimmed V and J ends, which lost 1 base and 4 bases, there was a span of 7 bases. CDR1 LGHNA and CDR2 YNFKEQ come from the germline V gene. The CDR3 is made up of 14 amino acids. The CDR3 spells CASSQASPTGELFF. In DNA, the CDR3 is TGTGCCAGCAGCCAAGCTAGTCCCACCGGGGAGCTGTTTTTT.

The chain recombines TRBV27 with TRBJ2-2; D call uncertain. V was cut by 5 bases and J by 7 bases, with 11 bases left in between. Germline values: CDR1 MNHEY, CDR2 SMNVEV (reference sequence). The CDR3 covers 13 residues. The CDR3: CASSATANGELFF. The CDR3 DNA reads as TGTGCCAGCAGTGCCACAGCAAACGGGGAGCTGTTTTTT.

Here the CDR3 reads CASSEGENNYGYTF. The CDR3 region has the DNA TGTGCCAGCAGTGAGGGGGAAAATAACTATGGCTACACCTTC. V usage is TRBV2 and J usage is TRBJ1-2, with D possibly TRBD1 on 5 matching bases. CDR1 SNHLY and CDR2 FYNNEI come from the germline V gene. V was cut by 3 bases and J by 1 base, with 9 bases left in between. CDR3 length: 14 amino acids.

This clonotype was observed once. The chain combines TRBV23-1 with TRBJ2-3; D is uncertain. TRBV23-1 is known as an ORF, though its function is uncertain. This CDR3 has 20 residues. The V and J ends lost 0 bases and 2 bases respectively, with 24 bases between them. The CDR3: CASSQSSDSLSRLSTDTQYF. CDR3 nucleotide sequence: TGCGCCAGCAGTCAATCGAGTGACTCCTTGAGCCGACTTTCCACAGATACGCAGTATTTT.

This clonotype has just a few counts. CDR3 protein: CATSDTQNNYGYTF. The CDR3 nucleotides read TGTGCCACCAGTGACACACAGAATAACTATGGCTACACCTTC. This chain uses TRBV24-1 with TRBJ1-2, with unresolved D. Trimming removed 4 bases from V and 1 base from J, with 9 bases in between. The CDR3 is 14 amino acids. Germline V CDR1 and CDR2: KGHDR, SFDVKD.